This TCR beta chain was recovered during a study of shared clonotypes between healthy human individuals (dated by TCRdb to 2020 to 2022). Background for the entire study: A few men and a couple of women, aged 18 to 49 years, made up the cohort. To increase sequencing depth and limit assay-specific biases, different laboratories used diverse techniques to prepare libraries and sequence TCR repertoires. Per donor, three plates each were used for CD4 naive and CD4 memory, two for CD8 naive, and one for CD8 memory. To estimate repertoire size and how much clonotype sharing occurs between individuals, the study deeply sequenced the blood TCR repertoires of five healthy adults. Each donor's leukapheresis produced roughly between roughly 0.94 and 9.5 billion PBMCs.

What the research found in general, with its limitations: Pairwise subsampling indicated that sequencing depth was expected to affect the degree of clonotype sharing among donors. Compared with non-shared clonotypes, clonotypes shared by all four sorted-subset donors had higher generation probabilities. Sampling was restricted to blood, and TCR repertoires in tissues likely differ from the TCR repertoires found in blood. Across a few donors, 5% to 6% of naive CD4, 3.5% of naive CD8, 2.3% of memory CD4, and 0.4% of memory CD8 clonotypes were shared. The genetic and exposure-history diversity represented was limited by the small number of donors. Estimated clonotype richness was generally larger for naive than for memory subsets. Rarefaction of sorted-subset datasets indicated incomplete sequencing despite the large sequencing depth.

CDR3 length: 13 amino acids, cysteine to phenylalanine. Only the CDR3 region is kept as DNA, spanning 39 bases read in frame from base 1. Between the V and J ends, shortened by 4 bases and 5 bases respectively, the junction contains 12 bases. CDR1 ENHRY and CDR2 SYGVKD were looked up in the germline V gene. Using the deep immunoSEQ assay, multiplex PCR amplified TCR CDR3 regions from genomic DNA. For each cell subset, the extracted genomic DNA was distributed evenly across all wells of several immunoSEQ 96-well plates, and each plate served as one replicate. For sorted subsets, around 200 ng genomic DNA, equal to about 30,000 T cell genomes, was loaded into each replicate PCR. Purified libraries were measured with a Qubit 3.0 fluorometer, size-checked on a Bioanalyzer 2100, and measured again with the KAPA Library Quantification kit. Each immunoSEQ 96-well plate was sequenced on its own single-read 150-cycle Illumina NextSeq 550 flow cell. For the original study's pipeline: Because the immunoSEQ output included only junctional sequences and no quality scores, the filtering could not be the same as the filtering used for full-length reads. Sequences were annotated with PyIR, a Python wrapper for IgBLAST v1.9, and V/J genes and CDR3 were assigned using IMGT germline references. Reads were removed for weak V/J assignments (E-value above 1e-6), missing CDR3, stop codons, out-of-frame junctions, or ambiguous translated residues. V3J clonotypes were defined as sequences sharing an identical inferred V gene, J gene, and CDR3 amino acid sequence. Percentage overlap between repertoires was calculated by dividing the number of shared unique clonotypes by the size of the smaller repertoire. Repertoire richness was assessed with RTK rarefaction, the Chao1 estimator, and Recon v2.1 estimates of unobserved clonotypes. Generation probabilities for all TCRbeta clonotypes obtained by the gDNA method from four donors were computed using OLGA. TCRdb holds this immuneACCESS table with in-frame rearrangements only. Some clones are missing; in checked studies, unresolved V genes explain under half, and the rest has no known cause. V, J and clone size derive from that table, while D and trimming were established from the DNA sequence. The sample table shows 2,500,000 or so clones, and roughly 93% are seen once. The top ten clones comprise roughly 0.39% of the sample.

A note on this clone: Which antigen it targets is not known. Per-base qualities were not stored, and no clone one base away is much larger.

The donors were healthy, HIV-negative adults who had no recently reported acute infections or vaccinations. All donors were Caucasian adults living in Nashville, Tennessee, USA. CD4+ T cells were enriched by magnetic negative selection; naive cells were then positively selected on CD45RA, and the negative fraction formed the memory subset. Blood was collected by leukapheresis, and PBMCs were isolated by Ficoll-Histopaque density gradient centrifugation and then cryopreserved in liquid nitrogen vapor phase. Purity and quantity of every magnetically sorted T cell population were checked by analytical flow cytometry. Genomic DNA was isolated from each sorted fraction and quantified by UV absorbance on a Nanodrop 2000c.

The specimen was naive CD4+ T cells from PBMCs. This sample's cell subset or site label indicates: CD45RA+ positively selected. This sequence originates from a man between 18 and 35 years old in good health. Some clones in this sample may be carry-over from other donors' samples. The rearrangement joined TRBV10-3 to TRBJ2-7, with a tentative D gene TRBD2 over 6 matching bases. The DNA sequence is as follows: TGTGCCATCAGTGGTACGAGGGAGGACGAGCAGTACTTC. Its amino acids are CAISGTREDEQYF.